The subject of this entry is one T cell receptor (beta chain). The data originate from a study of blood T cell repertoires in COVID-19. About the study: Acute and convalescent COVID-19 samples came from the United States, Italy and Spain. In each case, the material was cDNA or gDNA derived from T cells, B-cell-depleted T cells, or PBMCs.

V shed 0 bases, J shed 0 bases, and the junction held 4 bases outside the gene matches. The CDR3 loop spans 17 amino acids. CDR1 MGHRA and CDR2 YSYEKL come from the germline V gene. In the original workflow: Reference gene primer amplification gave estimated nucleated cell counts. Only in-frame clones appear in the TCRdb table, and some are missing; sequencing was by immunoSEQ multiplex PCR. Clone size and V and J calls were adopted from that table, with D and trimming inferred from the DNA. The table includes approximately 200,000 clones, roughly 88% detected once. The sequence was collected from a man aged 55 to 70 with acute or convalescent COVID-19. Source material: peripheral blood. The V gene is TRBV4-1, the J gene TRBJ2-3; 9 nucleotides match TRBD2. The CDR3 DNA follows: TGCGCCAGCAGCCAAGATCAAACTAGCGGGAGCACAGATACGCAGTATTTT. Translated: CASSQDQTSGSTDTQYF.